The clone carrying this T cell receptor (beta chain) was picked up a small number of times. CDR1 and CDR2 from the germline V gene are SGHRS and YFSETQ. There are 16 residues in the CDR3. V gave up 1 base and J gave up 7 bases; unmatched junction bases: 9. This entry comes from a study of T-cell memory formation after mild COVID-19. MiXCR, run by TCRdb on the 5' RACE reads, gives a single entry per CDR3 protein. The sample includes 250,000 to 300,000 distinct CDR3 sequences, under 20% of them seen just once. The gene calls are TRBV5-1 and TRBJ2-7, with 12 bases fitting TRBD1. This TCR was sampled from a man younger than 35 who had mild COVID-19 (a few samples of this study predate the infection). Cell type and time point are not known. Sequenced material: PBMCs or a T cell subset sorted from them (not recorded which). The CDR3 is CASSLRPGQGALEQYV. Here the CDR3 DNA reads TGCGCCAGCAGCTTGAGACCGGGACAGGGGGCGCTTGAGCAGTACGTC.